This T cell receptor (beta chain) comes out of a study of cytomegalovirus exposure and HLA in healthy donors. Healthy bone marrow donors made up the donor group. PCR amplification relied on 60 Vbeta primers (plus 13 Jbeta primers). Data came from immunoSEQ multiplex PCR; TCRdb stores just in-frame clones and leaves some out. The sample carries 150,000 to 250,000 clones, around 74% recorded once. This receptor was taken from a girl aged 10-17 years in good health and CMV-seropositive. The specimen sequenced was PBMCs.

The CDR3 nucleotides are TGTGCCAGCAGCTCTATAAAGGACTACCTCAACGAGCAGTACTTC. Translation gives CASSSIKDYLNEQYF. The chain recombines TRBV5-4 with TRBJ2-7, with D possibly TRBD2 on 6 matching bases. CDR1 and CDR2 from the germline V gene are SGHNT and YYREEE (reference sequence). V dropped 3 bases and J dropped 5 bases, with 18 bases sitting between them. CDR3 length equals 15 residues.